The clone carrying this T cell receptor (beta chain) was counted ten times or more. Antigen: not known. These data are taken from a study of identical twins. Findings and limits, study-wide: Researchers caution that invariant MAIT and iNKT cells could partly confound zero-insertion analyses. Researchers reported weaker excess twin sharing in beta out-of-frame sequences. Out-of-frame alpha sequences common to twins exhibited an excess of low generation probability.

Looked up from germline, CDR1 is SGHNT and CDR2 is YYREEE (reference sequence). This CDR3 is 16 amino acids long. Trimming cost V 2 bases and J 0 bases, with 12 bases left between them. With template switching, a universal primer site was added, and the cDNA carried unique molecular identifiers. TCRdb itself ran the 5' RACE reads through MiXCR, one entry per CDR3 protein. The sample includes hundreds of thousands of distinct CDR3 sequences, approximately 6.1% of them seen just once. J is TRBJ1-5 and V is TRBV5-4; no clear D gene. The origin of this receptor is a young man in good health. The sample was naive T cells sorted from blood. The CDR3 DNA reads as TGTGCCAGCAGCTTAGAGGGCTGGAATAGCAATCAGCCCCAGCATTTT. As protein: CASSLEGWNSNQPQHF. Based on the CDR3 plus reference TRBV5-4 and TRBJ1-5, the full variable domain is ETGVTQSPTHLIKTRGQQVTLRCSSQSGHNTVSWYQQALGQGPQFIFQYYREEENGRGNFPPRFSGLQFPNYSSELNVNALELDDSALYLCASSLEGWNSNQPQHFGDGTRLSIL.